These T cell receptor beta chains were read from a single sample in a study of blood T cell repertoires in COVID-19. Some clones are missing from TCRdb's copy, which holds only in-frame ones; the method was immunoSEQ multiplex PCR. Here the sample spans about 180,000 clones, roughly 88% being singletons. The sample was peripheral blood. Every receptor here comes from a woman of 80 years or more with acute or convalescent COVID-19. Each CDR3 is given with its conserved first and last residue. The D gene is left open where the match is weak. Size tells how often a clone was seen (once, few, many) or the class of an expanded clone, and some rows leave it out.

clone size,V gene,CDR3 length,D gene,J gene,CDR3 DNA,CDR3 protein
.,TRBV2,16,.,TRBJ1-1,TGTGCCAGCAGTGAAGGAGAGGGAGGGAGGAACACTGAAGCTTTCTTT,CASSEGEGGRNTEAFF
.,TRBV29-1,14,.,TRBJ2-1,TGCAGCGTTGACAGGATAGAGGGATACAATGAGCAGTTCTTC,CSVDRIEGYNEQFF
.,TRBV5-1,15,TRBD2,TRBJ2-7,TGCGCCAGCAGCCCCCAGCCGGGGGGATCCTACGAGCAGTACTTC,CASSPQPGGSYEQYF
once,TRBV2,14,.,TRBJ2-7,TGTGCCAGCAGTGACGGCTTAGGGGGATACGAGCAGTACTTC,CASSDGLGGYEQYF
.,TRBV12-3/TRBV12-4,13,TRBD1,TRBJ1-1,TGTGCCAGCAAGAGACAGGGTTACACTGAAGCTTTCTTT,CASKRQGYTEAFF
.,TRBV5-4,17,.,TRBJ1-3,TGTGCCAGCAGCTTGGACTTTCCAGGCGCCTCTGGAAACACCATATATTTT,CASSLDFPGASGNTIYF
.,TRBV19,15,TRBD1,TRBJ1-2,TGTGCCAGTACCGGTCCGGGACAGGGGAACTATGGCTACACCTTC,CASTGPGQGNYGYTF
.,TRBV18,13,TRBD1,TRBJ1-1,TGTGCCAGCTCGGGGACAGTGAACACTGAAGCTTTCTTT,CASSGTVNTEAFF
.,TRBV15,16,.,TRBJ2-5,TGTGCCACCAGCAGAGACCGGGGGAGGGGGGAAGAGACCCAGTACTTC,CATSRDRGRGEETQYF
.,TRBV7-9,18,.,TRBJ1-4,TGTGCCAGCAGCCCGGCACTTTCGCGTAGGACTGCTAATGAAAAACTGTTTTTT,CASSPALSRRTANEKLFF
.,TRBV28,15,.,TRBJ1-5,TGTGCCAGCAGTTTAAAGGGGCGCAGCAATCAGCCCCAGCATTTT,CASSLKGRSNQPQHF
.,TRBV6-2/TRBV6-3,16,.,TRBJ2-3,TGTGCCAGCAGTTACGTGACAGGGAGGTTGGCAGATACGCAGTATTTT,CASSYVTGRLADTQYF
.,TRBV12-3/TRBV12-4,13,.,TRBJ1-5,TGTGCCAGCTTCCCCGGGGGCAATCAGCCCCAGCATTTT,CASFPGGNQPQHF
.,TRBV10-3,17,.,TRBJ1-3,TGTGCCATCAGTGACCCCCAGGGTAGATACTCTGGAAACACCATATATTTT,CAISDPQGRYSGNTIYF
many,TRBV11-2,15,.,TRBJ2-1,TGTGCCAGCAGCCCAGACTCACAAGGCTACAATGAGCAGTTCTTC,CASSPDSQGYNEQFF
.,TRBV30,14,.,TRBJ1-1,TGTGCCTGGAGCAGGGGCCGGGAAAACACTGAAGCTTTCTTT,CAWSRGRENTEAFF
many,TRBV7-8,16,TRBD2,TRBJ2-1,TGTGCCAGCAGCGCGCGCGGACTAGCGGACTACAATGAGCAGTTCTTC,CASSARGLADYNEQFF
.,TRBV11-3,17,.,TRBJ2-2,TGTGCCAGCAGCCCCCCTTTGGAGGGGCGCGGTGTCGGGGAGCTGTTTTTT,CASSPPLEGRGVGELFF
.,TRBV6-4,13,.,TRBJ2-2,TGTGCCAGCAGCCCCGACAGGACCGGGGAGCTGTTTTTT,CASSPDRTGELFF
.,TRBV28,14,TRBD1,TRBJ1-2,TGTGCCAGCAGTTCGGGGACAGGGAGCTATGGCTACACCTTC,CASSSGTGSYGYTF
.,TRBV27,13,TRBD2,TRBJ2-7,TGTGCCAGTGAGGGACTAGCGGGCGGCGAGCAGTACTTC,CASEGLAGGEQYF
once,TRBV7-2,14,.,TRBJ1-2,TGTGCCAGCAGCCCATCCGGCACAGGGTCTGGCTACACCTTC,CASSPSGTGSGYTF
.,TRBV7-2,14,TRBD2,TRBJ2-5,TGTGCCAGCAGAGATTGGAGCGGGAGCGCGACCCAGTACTTC,CASRDWSGSATQYF
.,TRBV7-3,15,.,TRBJ2-1,TGTGCCAGCAGCTTAGGTCCGGGAGAATACAATGAGCAGTTCTTC,CASSLGPGEYNEQFF
.,TRBV9,16,TRBD2,TRBJ2-3,TGTGCCAGCAGCGCGACTAGCGGGGGGCACACAGATACGCAGTATTTT,CASSATSGGHTDTQYF
.,TRBV25-1,15,TRBD1,TRBJ1-2,TGTGCCAGCAGGGGGGACAGGGGATCTAACTATGGCTACACCTTC,CASRGDRGSNYGYTF
.,TRBV5-1,16,.,TRBJ2-1,TGCGCCAGCAGCTTGGCGAGGGTGGAGGGAGGCAATGAGCAGTTCTTC,CASSLARVEGGNEQFF
.,TRBV24-1,15,TRBD1,TRBJ2-3,TGTGCCACCAACTCCGGGACAGGGAGCACAGATACGCAGTATTTT,CATNSGTGSTDTQYF
once,TRBV2,15,.,TRBJ1-2,TGTGCCAGCAGAAGCGGGACGGCCGCTAACTATGGCTACACCTTC,CASRSGTAANYGYTF
.,TRBV3-1/TRBV3-2,13,.,TRBJ1-4,TGTGCCAGCAGAGACACCGCTAATGAAAAACTGTTTTTT,CASRDTANEKLFF
.,TRBV5-4,13,.,TRBJ2-5,TGTGCCAGCAGCTCCCAGGTACAAGAGACCCAGTACTTC,CASSSQVQETQYF
few,TRBV4-2,20,TRBD1,TRBJ2-4,TGTGCCAGCAGCCAAGAGACCCAAGTTTCGACAGGGGCCAACAAAAACATTCAGTACTTC,CASSQETQVSTGANKNIQYF
.,TRBV10-3,14,TRBD1,TRBJ1-4,TGTGCCATCGCGACAGGGGCCAACCCAGAAAAACTGTTTTTT,CAIATGANPEKLFF
.,TRBV5-1,15,TRBD1,TRBJ1-2,TGCGCCAGCAGCCTCTGGGACAGAACTAACTATGGCTACACCTTC,CASSLWDRTNYGYTF
.,TRBV4-3,13,TRBD1,TRBJ1-2,TGCGCCAGCAGCGACCGACAGGGGGACGGCTACACCTTC,CASSDRQGDGYTF
.,TRBV7-9,15,TRBD2,TRBJ2-7,TGTGCCAGCAGCTTACTAGCGGGAGGAGCCTACGAGCAGTACTTC,CASSLLAGGAYEQYF
.,TRBV24-1,16,.,TRBJ2-3,TGTGCCACCAGTGTTGGGGGAGGCAGGGATACAGATACGCAGTATTTT,CATSVGGGRDTDTQYF
.,TRBV12-3/TRBV12-4,13,.,TRBJ1-5,TGTGCCAGCAGTTTAGGAGTGGATCAGCCCCAGCATTTT,CASSLGVDQPQHF
.,TRBV18,15,TRBD1,TRBJ1-6,TGTGCCAGCACCCCCCGCGGGACAGAGGGTTCACCCCTCCACTTT,CASTPRGTEGSPLHF